This T cell receptor beta chain was observed in a study of beta chain features in type 1 diabetes. Findings of the study overall: More deletions and fewer insertions at VDJ junctions were found in patients with type 1 diabetes.

This clone has more than one count but fewer than ten. What it recognizes is unknown. A heparinised blood draw that averaged about 0.11 L was obtained once from each donor. Each sorted population was over 95% pure. The length of the CDR3 is 15 residues. Germline CDR1 and CDR2: LGHNA and YSLEER. V shed 0 bases and J 6 bases; nucleotides not matched to a gene: 6. The authors reverse transcribed all of the isolated RNA, so sequencing captured expressed TCRB transcripts. Some clones are missing from TCRdb's copy, which holds only in-frame ones; the method was immunoSEQ multiplex PCR. This table holds hundreds of thousands of clones, approximately 14% found once.

The specimen was naive CD4+ T cells from blood. The source of this sequence is a man aged 25 to 40 in good health. The V call is TRBV4-3, the J call TRBJ2-3; 7 bases are shared with TRBD2. The CDR3 is CASSQDRLAGDTQYF. DNA for the CDR3: TGCGCCAGCAGCCAAGATCGACTAGCAGGCGATACGCAGTATTTT.